This TCR beta chain emerged from a study of blood T cell repertoires in COVID-19. Clones were sequenced by immunoSEQ multiplex PCR, and TCRdb holds only the in-frame ones, with some missing. The sample records tens of thousands of clones, 89% being singletons. The clonotype originates from an elderly woman with active COVID-19. Sequencing input: peripheral blood.

The CDR3, as DNA: TGTGCCATCACGGGACTAGCGAACAATGAGCAGTTCTTC. Translating it yields CAITGLANNEQFF. This sequence joins TRBV10-3 and TRBJ2-1; 10 bases align to TRBD2. J gave up 5 bases and V 7 bases, and 2 bases lay outside the gene matches. The CDR3 has 13 residues. Germline-derived CDR1 and CDR2 are ENHRY and SYGVKD.